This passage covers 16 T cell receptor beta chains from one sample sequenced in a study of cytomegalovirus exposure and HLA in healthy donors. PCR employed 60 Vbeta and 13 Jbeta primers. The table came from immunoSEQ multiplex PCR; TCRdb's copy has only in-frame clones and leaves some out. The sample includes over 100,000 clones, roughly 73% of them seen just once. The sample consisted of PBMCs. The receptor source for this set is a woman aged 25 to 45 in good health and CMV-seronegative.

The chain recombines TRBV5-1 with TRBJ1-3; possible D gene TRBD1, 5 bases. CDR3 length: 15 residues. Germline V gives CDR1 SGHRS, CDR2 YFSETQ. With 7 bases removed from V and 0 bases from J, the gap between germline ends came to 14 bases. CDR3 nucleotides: TGCGCCAGCGGGGTAGACAGCGTCTCTGGAAACACCATATATTTT. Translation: CASGVDSVSGNTIYF.

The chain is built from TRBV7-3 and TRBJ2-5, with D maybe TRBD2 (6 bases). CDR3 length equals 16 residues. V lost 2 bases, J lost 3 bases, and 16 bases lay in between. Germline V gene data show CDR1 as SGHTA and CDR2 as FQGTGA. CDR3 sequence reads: CASSLLGSGIKETQYF. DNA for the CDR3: TGTGCCAGCAGCTTACTAGGTAGCGGAATAAAAGAGACCCAGTACTTC.

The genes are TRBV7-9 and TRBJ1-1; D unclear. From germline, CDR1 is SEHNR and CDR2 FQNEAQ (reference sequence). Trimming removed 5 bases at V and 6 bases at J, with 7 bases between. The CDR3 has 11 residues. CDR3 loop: CASSRAPEAFF. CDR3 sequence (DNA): TGTGCCAGCAGCCGAGCCCCTGAAGCTTTCTTT.

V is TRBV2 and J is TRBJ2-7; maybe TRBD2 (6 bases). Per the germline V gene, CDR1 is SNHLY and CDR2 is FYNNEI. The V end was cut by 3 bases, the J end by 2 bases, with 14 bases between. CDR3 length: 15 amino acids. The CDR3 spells CASSDGTPVTYEQYF. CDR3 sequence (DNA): TGTGCCAGCAGTGACGGGACTCCTGTCACCTACGAGCAGTACTTC.

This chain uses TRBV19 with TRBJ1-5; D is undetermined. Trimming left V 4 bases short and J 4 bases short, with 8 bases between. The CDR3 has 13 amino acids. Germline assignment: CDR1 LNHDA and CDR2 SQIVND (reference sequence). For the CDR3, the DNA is TGTGCCAGTAGTACACAGCCTAATCAGCCCCAGCATTTT. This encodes CASSTQPNQPQHF.

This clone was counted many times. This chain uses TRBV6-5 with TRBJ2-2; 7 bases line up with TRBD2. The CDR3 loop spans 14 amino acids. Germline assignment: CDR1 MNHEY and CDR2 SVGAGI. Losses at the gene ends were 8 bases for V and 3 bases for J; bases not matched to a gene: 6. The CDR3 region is CASHGEGHTGELFF. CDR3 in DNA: TGTGCCAGCCATGGGGAGGGCCACACCGGGGAGCTGTTTTTT.

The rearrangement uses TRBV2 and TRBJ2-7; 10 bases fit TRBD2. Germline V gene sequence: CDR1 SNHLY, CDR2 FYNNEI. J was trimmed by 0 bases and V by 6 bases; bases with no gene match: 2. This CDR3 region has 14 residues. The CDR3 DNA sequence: TGTGCCAGCAGAAGACTAGCGGGCTCCTACGAGCAGTACTTC. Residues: CASRRLAGSYEQYF.

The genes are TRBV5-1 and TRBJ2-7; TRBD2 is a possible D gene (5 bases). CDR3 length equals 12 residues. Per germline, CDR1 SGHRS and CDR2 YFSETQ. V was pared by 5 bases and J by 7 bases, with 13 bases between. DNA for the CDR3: TGCGCCAGCAGTACCGACGGGGTAGAGCAGTACTTC. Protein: CASSTDGVEQYF.

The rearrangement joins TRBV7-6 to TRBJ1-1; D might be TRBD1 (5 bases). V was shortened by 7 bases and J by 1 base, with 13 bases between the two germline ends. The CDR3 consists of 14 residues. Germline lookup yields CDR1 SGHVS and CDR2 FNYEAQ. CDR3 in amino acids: CASTPSGGNTEAFF. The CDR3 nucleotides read TGTGCCAGCACCCCGTCCGGGGGGAACACTGAAGCTTTCTTT.

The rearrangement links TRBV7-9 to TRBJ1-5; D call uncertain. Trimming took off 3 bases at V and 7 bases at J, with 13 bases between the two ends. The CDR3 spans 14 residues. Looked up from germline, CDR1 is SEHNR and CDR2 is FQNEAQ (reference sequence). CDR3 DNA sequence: TGTGCCAGCAGCTTTTTGGTACCGCGGCAGCCCCAGCATTTT. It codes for CASSFLVPRQPQHF.

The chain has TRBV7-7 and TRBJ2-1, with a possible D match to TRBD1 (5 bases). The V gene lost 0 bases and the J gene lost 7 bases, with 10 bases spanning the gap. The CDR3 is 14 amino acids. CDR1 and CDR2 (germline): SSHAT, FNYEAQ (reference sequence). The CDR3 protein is CASSLAVGVNEQFF. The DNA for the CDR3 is TGTGCCAGCAGCTTAGCCGTAGGGGTGAATGAGCAGTTCTTC.

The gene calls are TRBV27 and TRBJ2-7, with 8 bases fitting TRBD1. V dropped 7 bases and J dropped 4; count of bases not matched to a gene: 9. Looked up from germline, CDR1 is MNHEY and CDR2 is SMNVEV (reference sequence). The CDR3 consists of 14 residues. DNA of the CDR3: TGTGCCAGCACCGTTCGGACAGGGTGGTACGAGCAGTACTTC. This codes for CASTVRTGWYEQYF.

The CDR3 sequence is CASSPGQGREAFF. CDR3 in DNA: TGTGCCAGCAGCCCGGGACAGGGGAGAGAAGCTTTCTTT. The V and J genes are TRBV7-2 and TRBJ1-1; TRBD1 matches at 10 bases. CDR1 and CDR2 (germline): SGHTA, FQGNSA. This CDR3 region has 13 residues. J gave up 8 bases and V 5 bases, and 5 bases lay outside the gene matches.

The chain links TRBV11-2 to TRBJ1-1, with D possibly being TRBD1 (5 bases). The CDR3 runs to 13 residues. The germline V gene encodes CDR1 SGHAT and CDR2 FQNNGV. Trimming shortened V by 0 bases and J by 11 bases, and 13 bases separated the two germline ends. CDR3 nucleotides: TGTGCCAGCAGCTTAGATGGGGCAGGCCGGGCTTTCTTT. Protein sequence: CASSLDGAGRAFF.

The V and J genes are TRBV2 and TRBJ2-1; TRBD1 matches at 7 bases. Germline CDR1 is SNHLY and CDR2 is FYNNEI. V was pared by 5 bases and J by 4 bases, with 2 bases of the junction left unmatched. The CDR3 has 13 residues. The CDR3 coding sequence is TGTGCCAGCAGTTGGGACAGTTACAATGAGCAGTTCTTC. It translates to CASSWDSYNEQFF.

As DNA, the CDR3 is TGTGCCAGCAGCCCGGGACTAGCGGGAGAAGGCGAGCAGTACTTC. Translation: CASSPGLAGEGEQYF. J is TRBJ2-7 and V is TRBV9; 14 bases are a match to TRBD2. Germline loops: CDR1 SGDLS, CDR2 YYNGEE. The ends lost 4 bases at V and 6 bases at J; junction bases unmatched: 6. CDR3 length: 15 amino acids.